This T cell receptor beta chain came from a study of T cell responses to AZD1222 COVID-19 vaccine (dated by TCRdb to the early 2020s). Study-level background: Because spike-specific TCR depth and breadth did not differ between the two schedules, AZD1222 recipients who got a second dose at roughly 4 weeks were pooled with those who got a second dose at roughly 12 weeks. TCR sequencing covered roughly 230 trial participants: about 210 given two doses of AZD1222 and 26 given two doses of MenACWY control vaccine. Trial participants were enrolled by age into subgroups of 18-55, 56-69 and 70-plus years, and 148, 28 and 57 TCR-sequenced participants, respectively, were included in these subgroups. Overall study outcomes, separate from this receptor: In the small 56-69-year group, the increase in depth fell short of significance, most likely because of low power. Because no day 14 peak-response samples were available, the repertoires could be characterized only after the peak T cell response. Reportedly, almost half of the unique spike-specific TCRs recognized epitopes lying outside the regions that are mutated in the B.1.351 and B.1.1.7 variants. Participants were mostly white British, with more females than males. The authors suggested clonal diversity may have been underestimated. Spike-specific TCR breadth and depth rose significantly after two AZD1222 doses compared with day 0 and with MenACWY recipients. The whole spike protein was spanned by vaccine-associated CD4 TCRs, and dominant responses were seen in regions 160-218 and 743-854. Only five or six AZD1222 recipients were SARS-CoV-2 seropositive at baseline, limiting conclusions about previously exposed vaccinees.

The CDR3 regions of human TCRbeta chains were subjected to immunosequencing. As for how the authors treated the data: TCRs in the repertoires were compared against a reference library of SARS-CoV-2-specific TCRs that had been generated with the MIRA antigen-specificity platform. Breadth was defined as the fraction of unique TCRs that were SARS-CoV-2-associated, and depth was defined as the fraction of total T cells that were SARS-CoV-2-associated. Using the MIRA data, every spike-specific TCR was mapped to the spike region that the TCR reacted to and assigned to either a CD4 or a CD8 class. Log10-transformed breadth and depth values were compared by one-way ANOVA with Sidak's multiple comparisons tests. TCRdb re-hosts the immuneACCESS table, in-frame sequences only. Its copies lack some clones; in the studies checked, an unresolved V gene accounts for under half of them, and the cause for the rest is not known. The DNA gave D and trimming, while V, J and clone size come from that table. The sample table contains 110,000 to 150,000 clones; only one count was recorded for around 89% of them. The ten largest make up approximately 4.5% of the sample.

Read against the paper, the sample's time point label means: baseline before first vaccination. The vaccinee samples were drawn from two UK trials, COV001 and COV002, one of which was a single-blind randomized controlled phase 2/3 trial testing AZD1222 (ChAdOx1 nCoV-19) in healthy adults. For TCRbeta chain sequencing, PBMC samples were collected from trial participants at day 0 and at day 28 after the second dose. On this clone itself: No cognate antigen has been identified for it. Within one base of it there is no much larger clone, and no base qualities were kept.

V is shortened by 1 base, J by 2 bases, and the region joining them spans 10 bases. The germline V gene (reference sequence) specifies SEHNR as CDR1 and FQNEAQ as CDR2. The CDR3, cysteine through phenylalanine, is 15 amino acids long. The entry retains the CDR3 DNA only, 45 bases that are in frame from base 1. The material was peripheral blood, obtained on day 0 of AZD1222 vaccination. This clonotype was sampled from an adult in good health. The chain joins TRBV7-9 to TRBJ2-3; confidence is insufficient to name the D gene. The CDR3 region has the sequence CASSLGGANTDTQYF. In nucleotides, the sequence is TGTGCCAGCAGCTTAGGCGGTGCAAACACAGATACGCAGTATTTT.